The 11 T cell receptor beta chains given below trace back to one sample, sequenced in a study of shared clonotypes between healthy human individuals. Assay used: immunoSEQ multiplex PCR; TCRdb lists only in-frame clones, some missing. The sample carries roughly 2 million clones, 95% recorded once. The sequenced sample consisted of naive CD4+ T cells sorted from blood. Subset indicated: CD45RA+ positively selected. The receptors stem from a man younger than 35 in good health.

The V and J genes are TRBV19 and TRBJ2-4; the match to TRBD1 covers 10 bases. The CDR3 is 16 amino acids. Germline trimming cut 7 bases from V and 3 bases from J; bases unmatched to any gene: 9. Germline CDR1 LNHDA, CDR2 SQIVND (reference sequence). CDR3 loop: CASTPGGTGDKNIQYF. CDR3 nucleotides: TGTGCCAGTACCCCGGGGGGGACAGGGGACAAAAACATTCAGTACTTC.

The CDR3 spells CAWLTDRENTQYF. Written as DNA, the CDR3 is TGTGCCTGGCTGACAGACAGGGAAAATACGCAGTATTTT. This chain joins TRBV30 and TRBJ2-3; 7 bases fit TRBD1. Germline V gives CDR1 GTSNPN, CDR2 SVGIG (reference sequence). The CDR3 runs 13 residues. J was trimmed by 7 bases and V by 5 bases; bases with no gene match: 9.

The CDR3 loop reads CASSEDTKGNTEAFF. The DNA for the CDR3 is TGTGCCAGCAGTGAAGACACTAAAGGGAACACTGAAGCTTTCTTT. The J gene is TRBJ1-1, the V gene TRBV25-1; D remains ambiguous. The CDR3 is made up of 15 amino acids. Germline V gene lookup returns CDR1 MGHDK and CDR2 SYGVNS. Between the trimmed V and J ends, which lost 2 bases and 1 base, there was a span of 11 bases. Full variable domain (rest looked up from reference TRBV25-1 and TRBJ1-1): EADIYQTPRYLVIGTGKKITLECSQTMGHDKMYWYQQDPGMELHLIHYSYGVNSTEKGDLSSESTVSRIRTEHFPLTLESARPSHTSQYLCASSEDTKGNTEAFFGQGTRLTVV.

This clone was recorded only once. The V call is TRBV13, the J call TRBJ1-2; maybe TRBD1 (5 bases). The V end was cut by 5 bases, the J end by 3 bases, with 19 bases between. Germline CDR1 and CDR2: PRHDT and FYEKMQ (reference sequence). This CDR3 spans 16 amino acids. This CDR3 is CASSDRLAGLDYGYTF. CDR3 nucleotide sequence: TGTGCCAGCAGCGACCGCCTTGCGGGGCTCGACTATGGCTACACCTTC.

The chain couples TRBV6-1 to TRBJ1-4; a possible D gene is TRBD1 (6 bases). In germline, CDR1 is MNHNS, CDR2 SASEGT. This CDR3 has 16 residues. Trimming shortened V by 1 base and J by 8 bases, and 17 bases separated the two germline ends. CDR3 amino acids: CASSEGTVIKREKLFF. In nucleotides, the CDR3 is TGTGCCAGCAGTGAAGGGACAGTCATAAAAAGGGAAAAACTGTTTTTT.

V gene TRBV7-9 combines with J gene TRBJ2-7; 8 bases map to TRBD1. The CDR3 loop spans 14 amino acids. Unmatched junction bases numbered 10, after V lost 6 bases and J lost 6 bases. Germline V lookup: CDR1 SEHNR, CDR2 FQNEAQ (reference sequence). CDR3 amino acids: CASSQQGVAGEQYF. CDR3 coding DNA: TGTGCCAGCAGTCAACAGGGGGTAGCCGGCGAGCAGTACTTC.

The CDR3 region has the DNA TGCGCCAGCAGTGACGCACAGGGAATAGCCAAAAACATTCAGTACTTC. Its protein is CASSDAQGIAKNIQYF. The gene calls are TRBV10-2 and TRBJ2-4, with D possibly TRBD1 on 6 matching bases. The CDR3 is 16 amino acids. Germline loops: CDR1 WSHSY, CDR2 SAAADI. Trimming pared 3 bases from V and 0 bases from J, leaving 12 bases between.

This sequence joins TRBV27 and TRBJ2-1, with D unresolved. The CDR3 consists of 13 residues. Germline values: CDR1 MNHEY, CDR2 SMNVEV (reference sequence). V was trimmed by 6 bases and J by 7 bases, leaving 13 bases between them. In DNA form, the CDR3 reads TGTGCCAGCAGCCCCCCTTCCAGGAATGAGCAGTTCTTC. Amino acids: CASSPPSRNEQFF.

J is TRBJ2-7 and V is TRBV6-6; no definite D call. The CDR3 consists of 11 residues. Looked up from germline, CDR1 is MNHNY and CDR2 is SVGAGI (reference sequence). Trimming cost V 2 bases and J 5 bases, with 4 bases left between them. The CDR3 is CASSYLNEQYF. In DNA, the CDR3 is TGTGCCAGCAGTTACCTAAACGAGCAGTACTTC.

This chain connects TRBV11-3 to TRBJ2-7; either TRBD1 or TRBD2 may fit D (5 bases each). Deletions cut 5 bases from V and 1 base from J, with 12 bases between. Germline V gene sequence: CDR1 SGHNT, CDR2 YENEEA. The CDR3 is 14 residues long. CDR3 sequence: CASSPRDQSYEQYF. The CDR3 DNA sequence: TGTGCCAGCAGCCCCCGGGACCAATCCTACGAGCAGTACTTC. Full variable domain (outside the CDR3, taken from reference TRBV11-3 and TRBJ2-7): EAGVVQSPRYKIIEKKQPVAFWCNPISGHNTLYWYLQNLGQGPELLIRYENEEAVDDSQLPKDRFSAERLKGVDSTLKIQPAELGDSAVYLCASSPRDQSYEQYFGPGTRLTVT.

The V gene is TRBV2, the J gene TRBJ1-4; D is ambiguous. The CDR3 runs to 17 residues. In germline, CDR1 is SNHLY, CDR2 FYNNEI. The V and J ends lost 2 bases and 0 bases respectively, with 13 bases between them. The CDR3 DNA follows: TGTGCCAGCAGTGAATTCGTTCTCTTTGCAACTAATGAAAAACTGTTTTTT. Its protein is CASSEFVLFATNEKLFF.